The 10 T cell receptor beta chains reported below all come from one sample, sequenced in a study of cytomegalovirus exposure and HLA in healthy donors. TCRdb keeps only in-frame clones here, not all; method: immunoSEQ multiplex PCR. The repertoire includes 55,000 to 75,000 clones, approximately 94% of them detected once, and 1.4% sits in the top ten. Input material: PBMCs. These TCRs come from a man aged 18 to 29 in good health and CMV-seropositive.

This clone was picked up a small number of times. The J gene is TRBJ1-1, the V gene TRBV2; TRBD1 matches 7 bases. From germline, CDR1 is SNHLY and CDR2 FYNNEI. The CDR3 is 16 amino acids. V was clipped by 5 bases and J by 3 bases; unmatched bases: 12. The CDR3 protein is CASSQGVFALDTEAFF. CDR3 DNA: TGTGCCAGCAGTCAGGGGGTTTTTGCTTTGGACACTGAAGCTTTCTTT.

V usage is TRBV5-1 and J usage is TRBJ2-3, with a tentative D call TRBD1 (6 bases). The CDR3 covers 15 residues. V was shortened by 2 bases and J by 4 bases, with 14 bases between the two germline ends. The germline V gene has CDR1 SGHRS and CDR2 YFSETQ. The CDR3 nucleotides read TGCGCCAGCAGCTTACAGGGCCGGACCGCAGATACGCAGTATTTT. Translating gives CASSLQGRTADTQYF.

This clone was detected once. V gene TRBV6-1 combines with J gene TRBJ2-4; 8 bases agree with TRBD1. The J segment lost 3 bases and the V segment lost 6 bases, leaving 7 bases of the junction unmatched. This CDR3 has 15 amino acids. Germline V gene lookup returns CDR1 MNHNS and CDR2 SASEGT. The CDR3 reads CASRPGQGLKNIQYF. The DNA of the CDR3 is TGTGCCAGCAGGCCCGGACAGGGCCTCAAAAACATTCAGTACTTC.

The CDR3 nucleotides are TGCGCCAGCAGCTTGCGGGAGAGGGGAATCAATGAGCAGTTCTTC. Protein: CASSLRERGINEQFF. The rearrangement uses TRBV5-1 and TRBJ2-1, with D perhaps matching TRBD2 (6 bases). With 1 base removed from V and 6 bases from J, the gap between germline ends came to 14 bases. Germline V gene data show CDR1 as SGHRS and CDR2 as YFSETQ. This CDR3 is 15 amino acids long.

The chain recombines TRBV19 with TRBJ1-2, with 9 bases aligning to TRBD1. The germline CDR1 and CDR2 sequences are LNHDA and SQIVND (reference sequence). The V and J ends lost 3 bases and 6 bases, in that order; junction bases with no gene match: 14. This CDR3 spans 17 amino acids. In nucleotides, the CDR3 is TGTGCCAGTAGTATTCCGGAATACAGGGGGCGCGCGGATGGCTACACCTTC. Translation gives CASSIPEYRGRADGYTF.

CDR3 in DNA: TGTGCCAGCGTTCCGGGACAGTACAATGAGCAGTTCTTC. It encodes CASVPGQYNEQFF. This chain joins TRBV2 and TRBJ2-1; 7 nucleotides align to TRBD1. The CDR3 runs 13 residues. Germline V gene lookup returns CDR1 SNHLY and CDR2 FYNNEI. V trimming: 8 bases; J trimming: 4 bases; junction bases outside the gene matches: 5.

This clone has a single count. The V call is TRBV15, the J call TRBJ2-5, with TRBD2 as a possible D gene (6 bases). Germline assignment: CDR1 LNHNV and CDR2 YYDKDF (reference sequence). The CDR3 is 16 amino acids. The V and J ends lost 1 base and 2 bases respectively, with 14 bases between them. This chain's CDR3 is CATSRVPGLTQETQYF. In nucleotides, the CDR3 is TGTGCCACCAGCAGAGTTCCGGGACTCACGCAAGAGACCCAGTACTTC.

This clone came up once. The V call is TRBV10-2, the J call TRBJ2-2, with D unresolved. The CDR3 sequence is 13 residues long. V gave up 7 bases and J gave up 6 bases, with 12 bases separating them. Germline V CDR1 and CDR2: WSHSY, SAAADI. The CDR3 loop reads CASTGITPGELFF. The DNA of the CDR3 is TGCGCCAGCACAGGAATTACCCCCGGGGAGCTGTTTTTT.

The V and J genes are TRBV2 and TRBJ2-7, with 10 nucleotides matching TRBD2. The CDR3 consists of 17 residues. V lost 11 bases, J lost 1 base, and 17 bases stayed unmatched. Germline lookup yields CDR1 SNHLY and CDR2 FYNNEI. The CDR3 DNA reads TGTGCCGGCCATAATAGCGGGAGGCAGGCAGGGTCCTACGAGCAGTACTTC. Translating gives CAGHNSGRQAGSYEQYF. The entire variable domain, with the rest obtained from reference TRBV2 and TRBJ2-7, is as follows: EPEVTQTPSHQVTQMGQEVILRCVPISNHLYFYWYRQILGQKVEFLVSFYNNEISEKSEIFDDQFSVERPDGSNFTLKIRSTKLEDSAMYFCAGHNSGRQAGSYEQYFGPGTRLTVT.

The chain combines TRBV6-6 with TRBJ2-1; 12 positions match TRBD2. Germline CDR1 reads MNHNY; CDR2 reads SVGAGI (reference sequence). This CDR3 contains 16 residues. V shed 2 bases and J 7 bases; nucleotides not matched to a gene: 6. This chain's CDR3 is CASSYRLAGAGNEQFF. DNA of the CDR3: TGTGCCAGCAGTTACCGACTAGCGGGAGCGGGTAATGAGCAGTTCTTC.